These T cell receptor beta chains were read from a single sample in a study of T cells after yellow fever vaccination. One entry per CDR3 protein, called by TCRdb with MiXCR from the 5' RACE reads. The data hold 500,000 to 650,000 distinct CDR3 sequences, with less than 20% observed a single time. The sequenced sample was PBMCs, obtained 5 to 6 days after the first yellow fever vaccination. These receptors all come from a man aged 18 to 30 who received the YFV17D yellow fever vaccine. CDR3s include the opening cysteine and the closing phenylalanine or tryptophan. The D gene is left open where the match is weak. Not all rows give a size; the values are once, few, many and, for expanded clones, a class.

v_call,d_call,clone_size,j_call,cdr3_nt,cdr3_aa
TRBV12-3/TRBV12-4,NA,NA,TRBJ2-5,TGTGCCAGCAGTTTACCAGGGCCGGCGACCCAGTACTTC,CASSLPGPATQYF
TRBV11-2,NA,NA,TRBJ2-3,TGTGCCAGCAGCCCCCTGTCCCAGCGACCCACAGATACGCAGTATTTT,CASSPLSQRPTDTQYF
TRBV19,NA,NA,TRBJ1-5,TGTGCCAGTAGTACGGGCTGGGGCAATCAGCCCCAGCATTTT,CASSTGWGNQPQHF
TRBV28,TRBD1,NA,TRBJ2-4,TGTGCCAGCGTTTCCCCGGGACAGGGCGACATTCAGTACTTC,CASVSPGQGDIQYF
TRBV29-1,NA,many,TRBJ1-1,TGCAGCGTTGAGGACCCGAGGGAGAACACTGAAGCTTTCTTT,CSVEDPRENTEAFF
TRBV2,TRBD2,NA,TRBJ2-5,TGTGCCAGCGAATACGGGGGGGAGACCCAGTACTTC,CASEYGGETQYF
TRBV6-5,NA,few,TRBJ1-2,TGTGCCAGCAGTTACCTCCGGACGGGAGGTGGCTATGGCTACACCTTC,CASSYLRTGGGYGYTF
TRBV5-1,TRBD1,NA,TRBJ2-1,TGCGCCAGCAGCATGGACAGGAATGAGCAGTTCTTC,CASSMDRNEQFF
TRBV6-2/TRBV6-3,NA,NA,TRBJ2-1,TGTGCCAGCAGCCCTCTAGGGCAGGGCCATGAGCAGTTCTTC,CASSPLGQGHEQFF
TRBV27,NA,few,TRBJ2-2,TGTGCCAGCAGTTACACAGGGTTTGGAGGGGAGCTGTTTTTT,CASSYTGFGGELFF
TRBV4-2,NA,few,TRBJ2-5,TGTGCCAGCAGCCAAGACGCTTTGGGGCGGGGAGAGACCCAGTACTTC,CASSQDALGRGETQYF
TRBV6-2/TRBV6-3,TRBD1,NA,TRBJ2-5,TGTGCCAGCAGTTACCCCACAGGGGATGTAGAGACCCTGTACTTC,CASSYPTGDVETLYF
TRBV4-3,NA,few,TRBJ2-1,TGCGCCAGCAGCCAGAATAGCAGGAGCTCCTACAATGAGCAGTTCTTC,CASSQNSRSSYNEQFF
TRBV28,NA,few,TRBJ1-4,TGTGCCAGCAGCCCTGGGGCACAGCCCAATGAAAAACTGTTTTTT,CASSPGAQPNEKLFF
TRBV7-9,NA,NA,TRBJ2-1,TGTGCCAGCAGCTCGGTCGGCGGGGAGCAGTTCTTC,CASSSVGGEQFF
TRBV5-1,NA,NA,TRBJ2-5,TGCGCCAGCAGCCTTGTTGGGGGGACATTGCCGACCCAGTACTTC,CASSLVGGTLPTQYF
TRBV7-9,NA,NA,TRBJ2-1,TGTGCCAGCAGCCAGAGGGGGGGCCCTTACAATGAGCAGTTCTTC,CASSQRGGPYNEQFF
TRBV4-1,NA,NA,TRBJ1-4,TGCGCCAGCGGGTGGGGGAATGAAAAACTGTTTTTT,CASGWGNEKLFF
TRBV6-2/TRBV6-3,NA,NA,TRBJ2-7,TGTGCCAGCAGTCGGGTAATGGTGGGGGCCTCCTACGAGCAGTACTTC,CASSRVMVGASYEQYF
TRBV3-1,NA,NA,TRBJ2-1,TGTGCCAGCAACCGAGGGGGGACTGTTGAGCAGTTCTTC,CASNRGGTVEQFF
TRBV4-3,NA,NA,TRBJ2-5,TGCGCCAGCAGCACCGGAGGATACCAAGAGACCCAGTACTTC,CASSTGGYQETQYF
TRBV7-9,TRBD2,few,TRBJ2-7,TGTGCCAGCAGCTTGGGCGCGGGGGGCTACGAGCAGTACTTC,CASSLGAGGYEQYF
TRBV23-1,NA,few,TRBJ2-1,TGCGCCAGCAGTCAATCCAGGGAACATTGCTCCTACAATGAGCAGTTCTTC,CASSQSREHCSYNEQFF